This T cell receptor (beta chain) stems from a study of CD8+ T cells in alopecia areata. Extracted RNA was reverse transcribed, and the resulting cDNA served as sequencing template. Method: immunoSEQ multiplex PCR; TCRdb's copy keeps in-frame clones and lacks some. The table includes 200,000 to 250,000 clones, about 64% detected once. The treatment was: oral pan-JAK inhibitor, 5-10 mg twice daily. It was from PBMCs that CD4+ and CD8+ T cells were sorted. The germline V and J ends were trimmed by 5 bases and 4 bases, with 18 bases remaining between them. The CDR3 spans 16 residues. Germline V gene data show CDR1 as SGHRS and CDR2 as YFSETQ. Study observations and caveats: Tofacitinib did not eliminate many expanded lesional clones from scalp or blood. Scalp clonality, together with expanded CD8+ clones among the top 100, fell significantly with tofacitinib.

This clone came up a few times. As yet, its antigen is unknown. This TCR was recovered from a human donor with alopecia areata. Specimen: CD4+ T cells sorted from blood, collected at week 4, from a patient treated with tofacitinib. The J gene is TRBJ1-4, the V gene TRBV5-1, with a weak D call TRBD1 (5 bases). CDR3 sequence reads: CASSPEGSRGNEKLFF. The CDR3 region has the DNA TGCGCCAGCAGTCCGGAGGGGTCAAGGGGTAATGAAAAACTGTTTTTT. The full variable domain, rest sourced from reference TRBV5-1 and TRBJ1-4, is KAGVTQTPRYLIKTRGQQVTLSCSPISGHRSVSWYQQTPGQGLQFLFEYFSETQRNKGNFPGRFSGRQFSNSRSEMNVSTLELGDSALYLCASSPEGSRGNEKLFFGSGTQLSVL.